Listed here are 25 T cell receptor beta chains from one sample, sequenced in a study of identical twins. TCRdb called the 5' RACE reads again in MiXCR, with one record for every CDR3 protein. The sample lists around 670,000 distinct CDR3 sequences; roughly 6% were seen once. Sequencing input: naive T cells sorted from blood. These receptors all come from a man younger than 30 in good health.

This clonotype was detected ten times or more. This chain connects TRBV25-1 to TRBJ2-5; 8 nucleotides match TRBD1. Germline CDR1 MGHDK, CDR2 SYGVNS. V was pared by 0 bases and J by 4 bases, with 10 bases of the junction left unmatched. This CDR3 is 17 amino acids long. The CDR3 nucleotides are TGTGCCAGCAGTGAATATAGTGTCGGGACAGGTGGAGAGACCCAGTACTTC. Translating gives CASSEYSVGTGGETQYF.

For this clonotype: This may come from a read error, since a much larger clone is one base off. Likely a read error: the CDR3 ends without its conserved phenylalanine or tryptophan. This chain links TRBV9 with TRBJ1-3; D is unresolved. The V end was cut by 4 bases, the J end by 0 bases, with 14 bases between. The CDR3 loop spans 16 amino acids. The germline CDR1 and CDR2 sequences are SGDLS and YYNGEE. As DNA, the CDR3 is TGTGCCAGCAGCCAACAGAGAACCTCCTCTGGAAACACCATATATTGT. It is translated as CASSQQRTSSGNTIYC.

V usage is TRBV12-3 or TRBV12-4 and J usage is TRBJ2-6, with 10 nucleotides matching TRBD2. The V gene end was trimmed by 5 bases and the J gene end by 2 bases; junction bases not matched to a gene: 12. The CDR3 is made up of 19 amino acids. The CDR3 DNA reads TGTGCCAGCAGTCCCAGGCTAGCGGGAGCGTTAGCTGGGGCCAACGTCCTGACTTTC. This translates into CASSPRLAGALAGANVLTF.

V usage is TRBV20-1 and J usage is TRBJ2-1, with 10 positions matching TRBD1. CDR3 length: 17 residues. CDR1 and CDR2 from the germline V gene are DFQATT and SNEGSKA (reference sequence). V was clipped by 3 bases and J by 6 bases; unmatched bases: 14. CDR3 in amino acids: CSASRRDRGLVGNEQFF. In DNA, the CDR3 is TGCAGTGCTAGCCGCCGGGACAGGGGTCTGGTTGGCAATGAGCAGTTCTTC.

The chain combines TRBV11-2 with TRBJ2-5, with D hard to call. Trimming took off 0 bases at V and 4 bases at J, with 9 bases between the two ends. Germline V lookup: CDR1 SGHAT, CDR2 FQNNGV. The CDR3 covers 14 residues. CDR3 bases: TGTGCCAGCAGCTTAGATATCGGAGCAGAGACCCAGTACTTC. As protein: CASSLDIGAETQYF.

The V call is TRBV11-2, the J call TRBJ2-1, with 9 bases lining up with TRBD2. The CDR3 runs to 15 residues. V lost 5 bases to trimming and J lost 5 bases; unmatched junction nucleotides: 7. CDR1 and CDR2 from the germline V gene are SGHAT and FQNNGV. CDR3 loop: CASSRQLAGDNEQFF. CDR3 nucleotide sequence: TGTGCCAGCAGCCGACAATTAGCGGGAGACAATGAGCAGTTCTTC.

The gene calls are TRBV9 and TRBJ2-2; no definite D call. The CDR3 runs to 16 residues. Germline CDR1 SGDLS, CDR2 YYNGEE. The ends were cut back, 0 bases at V and 1 base at J, with 10 bases in the middle. This CDR3 is CASSVGSSWNTGELFF. CDR3 DNA sequence: TGTGCCAGCAGCGTAGGTTCGAGTTGGAACACCGGGGAGCTGTTTTTT.

This rearrangement joins TRBV28 to TRBJ2-1, with 13 bases that match TRBD2. V dropped 6 bases and J dropped 10; count of bases not matched to a gene: 9. Germline V gene sequence: CDR1 MDHEN, CDR2 SYDVKM. The CDR3 covers 15 residues. CDR3 DNA sequence: TGTGCCAGCAGGCCCGGGACTAGCGGGACAGGCGAGCAGTTCTTC. It yields the protein CASRPGTSGTGEQFF. Full variable domain (outside the CDR3, taken from reference TRBV28 and TRBJ2-1): DVKVTQSSRYLVKRTGEKVFLECVQDMDHENMFWYRQDPGLGLRLIYFSYDVKMKEKGDIPEGYSVSREKKERFSLILESASTNQTSMYLCASRPGTSGTGEQFFGPGTRLTVL.

This clonotype came up many times. The CDR3 here is CSVGAKRGEQFF. In DNA, the CDR3 is TGCAGCGTTGGGGCGAAGAGGGGTGAGCAGTTCTTC. This chain joins TRBV29-1 and TRBJ2-1; D is perhaps TRBD1 or TRBD2 (5 bases each). CDR1 and CDR2 (germline): SQVTM, ANQGSEA. Trimming removed 4 bases from V and 9 bases from J, with 13 bases in between. The CDR3 is 12 residues long.

This clonotype showed up many times. This chain uses TRBV20-1 with TRBJ2-1; 8 bases are a match to TRBD2. The CDR3 is 14 amino acids. The germline V gene encodes CDR1 DFQATT and CDR2 SNEGSKA (reference sequence). Trimming at V came to 6 bases and at J to 8 bases, leaving 12 bases not matched to a gene. The CDR3 here is CSAPPGGLRDEQFF. CDR3 DNA sequence: TGCAGTGCCCCCCCGGGGGGGTTGAGGGATGAGCAGTTCTTC.

This clonotype was counted many times. The V call is TRBV29-1, the J call TRBJ2-4; no firm D call. The germline V gene has CDR1 SQVTM and CDR2 ANQGSEA. The CDR3 contains 14 residues. V gave up 2 bases and J gave up 0 bases, with 8 bases separating them. Here the CDR3 reads CSVEPLKAKNIQYF. CDR3 sequence (DNA): TGCAGCGTTGAACCCCTAAAAGCCAAAAACATTCAGTACTTC.

This chain uses TRBV5-1 with TRBJ2-6, with D perhaps TRBD1 (5 bases). This CDR3 has 17 amino acids. Trimming stripped 2 bases from V and 0 bases from J, with 12 bases between. The germline V gene encodes CDR1 SGHRS and CDR2 YFSETQ. The CDR3 coding sequence is TGCGCCAGCAGCTTAGGGGCAGCCATCTCTGGGGCCAACGTCCTGACTTTC. It codes for CASSLGAAISGANVLTF.

The table lists this clonotype with many counts. The J gene is TRBJ2-5, the V gene TRBV28; D possibly corresponds to TRBD2 (6 bases). V was shortened by 3 bases and J by 2 bases, with 10 bases between the two germline ends. Germline CDR1 is MDHEN and CDR2 is SYDVKM. This CDR3 has 14 amino acids. CDR3 protein: CASSFGGNQETQYF. DNA of the CDR3: TGTGCCAGCAGTTTCGGGGGAAATCAAGAGACCCAGTACTTC.

The chain links TRBV28 to TRBJ2-7; 9 positions match TRBD2. Germline V gene data show CDR1 as MDHEN and CDR2 as SYDVKM. The CDR3 length is 16 residues. V lost 2 bases to trimming and J lost 3 bases; unmatched junction nucleotides: 8. The chain's CDR3 is CASSLSGVAGVYEQYF. The CDR3 bases are TGTGCCAGCAGTTTAAGTGGTGTAGCGGGAGTCTACGAGCAGTACTTC.

This clonotype was observed at least ten times. The chain uses TRBV10-3 and TRBJ2-2; 12 bases are a match to TRBD2. Germline V gives CDR1 ENHRY, CDR2 SYGVKD. The CDR3 is made up of 15 amino acids. With V trimmed by 3 bases and J by 6 bases, 2 bases remained unmatched. The CDR3 region is CAISDGLAGSGELFF. In DNA, the CDR3 is TGTGCCATCAGTGACGGACTAGCGGGATCCGGGGAGCTGTTTTTT.

The chain has TRBV7-3 and TRBJ2-7; the D is unclear. This CDR3 has 17 amino acids. Germline loops: CDR1 SGHTA, CDR2 FQGTGA. Trimming removed 4 bases from V and 2 bases from J, with 21 bases in between. This CDR3 is CASSSLISGVWAYEQYF. The CDR3 region has the DNA TGTGCCAGCAGCTCTTTGATTTCTGGGGTTTGGGCCTACGAGCAGTACTTC.

The V call is TRBV7-2, the J call TRBJ2-7, with TRBD2 matching over 10 bases. Trimming cost V 5 bases and J 4 bases; bases outside gene matches: 5. CDR1 and CDR2 from the germline V gene are SGHTA and FQGNSA. There are 14 residues in the CDR3. DNA for the CDR3: TGTGCCAGCAGCGCGACTAGCGGGTTGTACGAGCAGTACTTC. Its protein product is CASSATSGLYEQYF. Complete variable domain (other parts from reference TRBV7-2 and TRBJ2-7): GAGVSQSPSNKVTEKGKDVELRCDPISGHTALYWYRQSLGQGLEFLIYFQGNSAPDKSGLPSDRFSAERTGGSVSTLTIQRTQQEDSAVYLCASSATSGLYEQYFGPGTRLTVT.

This clonotype has more than one count but fewer than ten. V is TRBV7-9 and J is TRBJ1-2; TRBD1 agrees at 8 bases. This CDR3 region has 15 residues. Trimming took 5 bases from V and 0 from J; bases not matched to a gene: 5. Germline CDR1 reads SEHNR; CDR2 reads FQNEAQ (reference sequence). Here the CDR3 DNA reads TGTGCCAGCAGCCACCTGGACAGGGCTAACTATGGCTACACCTTC. The encoded protein is CASSHLDRANYGYTF.

The chain joins TRBV5-5 to TRBJ2-7, with 13 bases that match TRBD2. Germline CDR1 reads SGHKS; CDR2 reads YYEKEE (reference sequence). After removal of 3 bases from V and 2 bases from J, the junction contained 2 bases not matched to a gene. There are 15 residues in the CDR3. The CDR3 nucleotides read TGTGCCAGCAGCTGGACTAGCGGGAGTACCTACGAGCAGTACGTC. Translating gives CASSWTSGSTYEQYV.

The CDR3, as DNA: TGTGCCAGCTCAAGAATGGACAGTCCTCAAGAGACCCAGTACTTC. The encoded protein is CASSRMDSPQETQYF. The chain links TRBV18 to TRBJ2-5; tentative D call: TRBD1 (6 bases). The germline CDR1 and CDR2 sequences are KGHSH and LQKENI. This CDR3 spans 15 amino acids. Trimming left V 5 bases short and J 2 bases short, with 15 bases between.

This clonotype was recorded a few times. The gene calls are TRBV5-1 and TRBJ1-1; D uncertain. CDR1 and CDR2 from the germline V gene are SGHRS and YFSETQ. There are 13 residues in the CDR3. V was pared by 0 bases and J by 7 bases, with 10 bases between. DNA for the CDR3: TGCGCCAGCAGCTTGGACAATGTCGGTGAAGCTTTCTTT. This codes for CASSLDNVGEAFF.

The rearrangement links TRBV7-9 to TRBJ1-4, with D possibly TRBD1 on 5 matching bases. The CDR3 length is 14 residues. With 5 bases removed from V and 4 bases from J, the gap between germline ends came to 11 bases. Germline values: CDR1 SEHNR, CDR2 FQNEAQ (reference sequence). The DNA for the CDR3 is TGTGCCAGCAGCCCGGGACGGGTTAATGAAAAACTGTTTTTT. It encodes CASSPGRVNEKLFF.

This clonotype was detected many times. The J gene is TRBJ2-1, the V gene TRBV5-1; TRBD2 matches 13 bases. The CDR3 spans 14 residues. The J segment lost 10 bases and the V segment lost 0 bases, leaving 1 base of the junction unmatched. Germline CDR1 is SGHRS and CDR2 is YFSETQ. CDR3 sequence: CASSLGGLAGEQFF. The CDR3 DNA reads TGCGCCAGCAGCTTGGGGGGACTAGCGGGAGAGCAGTTCTTC.

Ten or more counts support this clonotype. The chain has TRBV18 and TRBJ2-7, with TRBD2 as a possible D gene (6 bases). The CDR3 runs 13 residues. Deletions cut 0 bases from V and 6 bases from J, with 9 bases between. Germline V gene data show CDR1 as KGHSH and CDR2 as LQKENI. In DNA form, the CDR3 reads TGTGCCAGCTCACCACCGTTGGGGGGCGAGCAGTACTTC. Encoded protein: CASSPPLGGEQYF.

V and J are TRBV9 and TRBJ1-1, with 7 bases fitting TRBD1. Germline V gene data show CDR1 as SGDLS and CDR2 as YYNGEE. The CDR3 spans 15 residues. V lost 1 base, J lost 2 bases, and 5 bases stayed unmatched. The CDR3 region has the DNA TGTGCCAGCAGCGTATTCAGGGGGGAAAACACTGAAGCTTTCTTT. Protein product: CASSVFRGENTEAFF.